A selection of T cell receptor beta chains follows, all from one sample in a study of T cell changes during pregnancy in multiple sclerosis. Here immunoSEQ multiplex PCR was the method, and the copy in TCRdb shows in-frame clones only, minus some. The data show 65,000 to 80,000 clones, with approximately 95% seen just once and approximately 0.93% held by the top ten. This specimen consisted of peripheral blood, obtained in the first trimester of pregnancy. The receptor set was obtained from a female donor with multiple sclerosis, enrolled in a pregnancy study. Both conserved end residues are part of each CDR3. A D gene is named only where the DNA matches it firmly. The listing skips clone size in some rows; elsewhere it reads once, few, many or a size class.

J | D | V | size | DNA | CDR3
TRBJ2-6 | TRBD1 | TRBV6-1 | once | TGTGCCAGCAGGATACAGGGGCCAGGGGCCAACGTCCTGACTTTC | CASRIQGPGANVLTF
TRBJ2-7 | TRBD1 | TRBV2 | NA | TGTGCCAGCAGGCCAAGGACAGGGGGCGCCGGTCTTGGATACGAGCAGTACTTC | CASRPRTGGAGLGYEQYF
TRBJ1-4 | TRBD1 | TRBV6-6 | NA | TGTGCCAGCAGGACAGGGGGAAATGAAAAACTGTTTTTT | CASRTGGNEKLFF
TRBJ2-3 | TRBD2 | TRBV5-4 | NA | TGTGCCAGCAGCTTTCGGACTAGCGGGGGGGATACGCAGTATTTT | CASSFRTSGGDTQYF
TRBJ1-2 | TRBD1 | TRBV6-5 | NA | TGTGCCAGCAGTTCGGAGACAGGGGATTTGTATGGCTACACCTTC | CASSSETGDLYGYTF
TRBJ2-7 | NA | TRBV7-2 | NA | TGTGCCAGCAGCTTAGTGAGGGCCGTTAAACCCTACGAGCAGTACTTC | CASSLVRAVKPYEQYF
TRBJ2-7 | NA | TRBV5-1 | NA | TGCGCCAGCAGCAGGACTCCCGGGACTCAGAGCTCCTACGAGCAGTACTTC | CASSRTPGTQSSYEQYF
TRBJ1-2 | NA | TRBV7-9 | NA | TGTGCCAGCAGCACGACAGGCAACTATGGCTACACCTTC | CASSTTGNYGYTF
TRBJ2-1 | NA | TRBV5-1 | NA | TGCGCCAGCAGCTTGGGGACTACCCGTGTGGGGAATGAGCAGTTCTTC | CASSLGTTRVGNEQFF
TRBJ1-5 | NA | TRBV28 | NA | TGTGCCAGCGGACACGGATCAACGCCCCAGCATTTT | CASGHGSTPQHF
TRBJ2-2 | TRBD1 | TRBV18 | NA | TGTGCCAGCTCACCGCACCAGGGGGAGGAGCTGTTTTTT | CASSPHQGEELFF
TRBJ2-1 | NA | TRBV19 | NA | TGTGCCAGTAGTAGAGGGACTGAAGAGCAGTTCTTC | CASSRGTEEQFF
TRBJ2-1 | NA | TRBV4-1 | once | TGCGCCAGCAGCCAAGATCGACTTGCGGATAATGAGCAGTTCTTC | CASSQDRLADNEQFF
TRBJ2-5 | NA | TRBV5-1 | NA | TGCGCCAGCAGCGGCGGGGGCCTTCAAGAGACCCAGTACTTC | CASSGGGLQETQYF
TRBJ2-7 | TRBD1 | TRBV29-1 | NA | TGCAGCGTTGAAGGCGGACAGGTTGGTGGAGACGAGCAGTACTTC | CSVEGGQVGGDEQYF
TRBJ1-5 | TRBD1 | TRBV19 | NA | TGTGCCAGTAGTATAATCGGAGGCCAGGGGGCCTCATGGAATCAGCCCCAGCATTTT | CASSIIGGQGASWNQPQHF
TRBJ1-3 | TRBD1 | TRBV6-6 | NA | TGTGCCAGCAGTTACGGACAGGGGAGCTCTGGAAACACCATATATTTT | CASSYGQGSSGNTIYF
TRBJ1-4 | TRBD1 | TRBV6-1 | NA | TGTGCCAGCAGTGGACAGGGGTTAGGTGAAAAACTGTTTTTT | CASSGQGLGEKLFF
TRBJ1-1 | NA | TRBV4-1 | NA | TGCGCCAGCAGCAGGGACACCTTGACTGAAGCTTTCTTT | CASSRDTLTEAFF
TRBJ1-2 | NA | TRBV18 | medium-sized | TGTGCCAGCTCACCACCCACGGAGAGCTATGGCTACACCTTC | CASSPPTESYGYTF
TRBJ1-1 | NA | TRBV13 | NA | TGTGCCAGCAGCCCACTTTCGGATGCGGACACTGAAGCTTTCTTT | CASSPLSDADTEAFF
TRBJ2-4 | NA | TRBV5-1 | NA | TGCGCCAGCAGCTTGGCTATACAGGGAAGAAAGGGAAACATTCAGTACTTC | CASSLAIQGRKGNIQYF
TRBJ1-1 | TRBD1 | TRBV30 | NA | TGTGCCTGGAGTGTGAGTTGGACAGGGGACGCTGAAGCTTTCTTT | CAWSVSWTGDAEAFF
TRBJ2-1 | NA | TRBV4-2 | NA | TGTGCCAGCAGCCCAGACCCGGCGGCCCAATATGAGCAGTTCTTC | CASSPDPAAQYEQFF
TRBJ1-1 | NA | TRBV20-1 | NA | TGCAGTTTCAGGGAGAACACTGAAGCTTTCTTT | CSFRENTEAFF
TRBJ2-5 | TRBD2 | TRBV7-2 | once | TGTGCCAGCAGCTTCCCTCCTAGCGGGGGCCCGGGAGAGACCCAGTACTTC | CASSFPPSGGPGETQYF
TRBJ1-3 | TRBD1 | TRBV5-1 | NA | TGCGCCAGCAGCCACACTGTCCCGGGACAGGGGAGCTCTGGAAACACCATATATTTT | CASSHTVPGQGSSGNTIYF
TRBJ2-1 | NA | TRBV5-4 | NA | TGTGCCAGCAGCTTGGACTGGGCCCCCTACAATGAGCAGTTCTTC | CASSLDWAPYNEQFF
TRBJ2-3 | TRBD1 | TRBV10-2 | NA | TGCGCCAGCCGACGACAGGGGGCGAAAGGTATCTACGATACGCAGTATTTT | CASRRQGAKGIYDTQYF
TRBJ2-5 | TRBD1 | TRBV9 | once | TGTGCCAGCAGCGTAATTGCAGGGGGCTTAGTAGAGACCCAGTACTTC | CASSVIAGGLVETQYF
TRBJ2-1 | TRBD2 | TRBV4-1 | NA | TGCGCCAGCAGCCAGTTCCTAGCGGAGAACTACAATGAGCAGTTCTTC | CASSQFLAENYNEQFF
TRBJ2-7 | TRBD2 | TRBV18 | NA | TGTGCCAGCTCACCACCTAGCGGGAGGGCCTACGAGCAGTACTTC | CASSPPSGRAYEQYF
TRBJ1-1 | NA | TRBV11-2 | NA | TGTGCCAGCAGCGTTCAGAACACTGAAGCTTTCTTT | CASSVQNTEAFF
TRBJ2-5 | NA | TRBV19 | once | TGTGCCAGTAGTACCAGGGGCCCCCGTCCCTGGCAAGAGACCCAGTACTTC | CASSTRGPRPWQETQYF
TRBJ1-2 | TRBD1 | TRBV7-9 | NA | TGTGCCAGCAGCTTACGGCAGGGGGGAGGCTACACCTTC | CASSLRQGGGYTF
TRBJ1-6 | NA | TRBV27 | NA | TGTGCCAGCAGTTTATTTCGGGGGTGGGATTCACCCCTCCACTTT | CASSLFRGWDSPLHF
TRBJ1-2 | NA | TRBV7-8 | NA | TGTGCCAGCAGCTTAGCGGGGGGTAACTATGGCTACACCTTC | CASSLAGGNYGYTF
TRBJ2-2 | TRBD1 | TRBV9 | few | TGTGCCAGCAGCGCCCGGGACAGAAACACCGGGGAGCTGTTTTTT | CASSARDRNTGELFF
TRBJ2-7 | NA | TRBV7-2 | NA | TGTGCCAGCAGCCCAAGACTAGTCCACGAGCAGTACTTC | CASSPRLVHEQYF
TRBJ2-6 | NA | TRBV18 | NA | TGTGCCAGCTCAGTAGATGGGGCCAACGTCCTGACTTTC | CASSVDGANVLTF
TRBJ1-3 | NA | TRBV28 | NA | TGTGCCAGCAGTGAAAGCAGGGGTTACTCTGGAAACACCATATATTTT | CASSESRGYSGNTIYF
TRBJ2-5 | NA | TRBV7-6 | medium-sized | TGTGCCAGCAGCTTGACAGGCCAGACCCAGTACTTC | CASSLTGQTQYF
TRBJ1-2 | NA | TRBV5-4 | NA | TGTGCCAGCAGCTTAGACAATTATGGCTACACCTTC | CASSLDNYGYTF
TRBJ2-7 | NA | TRBV28 | NA | TGTGCCAGCAATCCGACAAGAACACTCGAGCAGTACTTC | CASNPTRTLEQYF
TRBJ2-2 | NA | TRBV29-1 | NA | TGCAGCGTTGAAAAGCGGTACACCGGGGAGCTGTTTTTT | CSVEKRYTGELFF
TRBJ2-1 | NA | TRBV9 | NA | TGTGCCAGCAGCGTTCTAAACAATGAGCAGTTCTTC | CASSVLNNEQFF
TRBJ2-7 | TRBD1 | TRBV6-1 | NA | TGTGCCAGCAGCGCCGGGACAGGACCCTACGAGCAGTACTTC | CASSAGTGPYEQYF
TRBJ2-2 | NA | TRBV16 | NA | TGTGCCAGCAGCCAATCTTTTTGGTCCGGGGAGAACACCGGGGAGCTGTTTTTT | CASSQSFWSGENTGELFF
TRBJ2-1 | NA | TRBV6-4 | NA | TGTGCCCGGCTTCTAGCGTCCTCCTACAATGAGCAGTTCTTC | CARLLASSYNEQFF
TRBJ1-4 | NA | TRBV6-1 | NA | TGTGCCAGCGGTAGACGGAGCCTTAATGAAAAACTGTTTTTT | CASGRRSLNEKLFF
TRBJ2-7 | NA | TRBV2 | NA | TGTGCCAGCAGGGTAACAGCCGAGCAGTACTTC | CASRVTAEQYF
TRBJ1-1 | TRBD1 | TRBV18 | once | TGTGCCAGCTCACCAGGGACAGTTAACACTGAAGCTTTCTTT | CASSPGTVNTEAFF
TRBJ2-7 | NA | TRBV6-5 | NA | TGTGCCAGCAGTTCCGGGACATCGAATCGGTACTTC | CASSSGTSNRYF
TRBJ2-1 | NA | TRBV7-2 | NA | TGTGCCAGCAGCTCCGGACTCGGAGTTAATGAGCAGTTCTTC | CASSSGLGVNEQFF